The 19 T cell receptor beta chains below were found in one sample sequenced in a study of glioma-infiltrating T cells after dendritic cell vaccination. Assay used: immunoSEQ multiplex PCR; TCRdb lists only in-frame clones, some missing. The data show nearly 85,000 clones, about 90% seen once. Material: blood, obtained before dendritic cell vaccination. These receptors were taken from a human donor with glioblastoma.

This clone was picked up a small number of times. The CDR3 is CASSSLWATEAFF. As DNA, the CDR3 is TGTGCCAGCAGCTCCTTGTGGGCCACTGAAGCTTTCTTT. This rearrangement joins TRBV27 to TRBJ1-1; D gene uncertain. V dropped 6 bases and J dropped 4 bases, with 12 bases sitting between them. The CDR3 has 13 amino acids. From germline, CDR1 is MNHEY and CDR2 SMNVEV (reference sequence).

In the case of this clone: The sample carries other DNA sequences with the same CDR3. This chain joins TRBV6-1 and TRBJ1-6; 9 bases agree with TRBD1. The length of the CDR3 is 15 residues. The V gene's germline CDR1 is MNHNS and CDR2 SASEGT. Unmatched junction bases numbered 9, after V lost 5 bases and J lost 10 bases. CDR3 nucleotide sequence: TGTGCCAGCAGTATTACAGGGGGCGAGGTATCACCCCTCCACTTT. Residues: CASSITGGEVSPLHF.

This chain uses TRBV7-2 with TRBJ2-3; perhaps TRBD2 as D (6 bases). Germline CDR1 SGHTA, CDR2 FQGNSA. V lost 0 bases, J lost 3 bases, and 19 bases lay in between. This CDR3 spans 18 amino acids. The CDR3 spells CASSLAPLAGWRTDTQYF. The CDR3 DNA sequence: TGTGCCAGCAGCTTAGCTCCTCTCGCGGGATGGCGGACAGATACGCAGTATTTT.

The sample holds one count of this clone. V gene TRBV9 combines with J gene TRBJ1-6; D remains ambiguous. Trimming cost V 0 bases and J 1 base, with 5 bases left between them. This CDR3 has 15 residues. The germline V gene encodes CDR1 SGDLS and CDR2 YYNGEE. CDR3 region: CASSVAGSYNSPLHF. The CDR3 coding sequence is TGTGCCAGCAGCGTAGCCGGTTCCTATAATTCACCCCTCCACTTT.

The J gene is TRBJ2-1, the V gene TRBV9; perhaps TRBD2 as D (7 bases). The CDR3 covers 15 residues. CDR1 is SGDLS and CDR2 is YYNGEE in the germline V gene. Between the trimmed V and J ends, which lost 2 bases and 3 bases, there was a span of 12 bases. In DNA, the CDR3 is TGTGCCAGCAGCGTCAAGGGGGACTACTACAATGAGCAGTTCTTC. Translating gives CASSVKGDYYNEQFF.

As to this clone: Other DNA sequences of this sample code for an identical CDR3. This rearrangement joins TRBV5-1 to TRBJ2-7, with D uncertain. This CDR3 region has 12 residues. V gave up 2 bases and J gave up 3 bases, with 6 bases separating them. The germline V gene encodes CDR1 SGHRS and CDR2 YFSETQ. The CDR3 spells CASSLNSYEQYF. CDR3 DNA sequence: TGCGCCAGCAGCTTAAACAGCTACGAGCAGTACTTC.

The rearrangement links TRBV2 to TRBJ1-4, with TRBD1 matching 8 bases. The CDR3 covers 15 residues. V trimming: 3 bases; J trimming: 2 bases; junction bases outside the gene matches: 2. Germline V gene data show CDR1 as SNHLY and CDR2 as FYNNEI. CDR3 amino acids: CASSDPGGTNEKLFF. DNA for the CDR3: TGTGCCAGCAGTGACCCAGGGGGCACTAATGAAAAACTGTTTTTT.

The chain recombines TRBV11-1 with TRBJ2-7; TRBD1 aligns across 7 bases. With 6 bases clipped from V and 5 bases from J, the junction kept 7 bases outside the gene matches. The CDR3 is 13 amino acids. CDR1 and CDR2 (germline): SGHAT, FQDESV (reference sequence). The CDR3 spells CASSRTGPHEQYF. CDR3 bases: TGTGCCAGCAGTCGGACAGGCCCCCACGAGCAGTACTTC.

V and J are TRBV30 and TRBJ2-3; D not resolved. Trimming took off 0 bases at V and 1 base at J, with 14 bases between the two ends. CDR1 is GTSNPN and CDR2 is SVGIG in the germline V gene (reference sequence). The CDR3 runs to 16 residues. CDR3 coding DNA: TGTGCCTGGAGTGTCCCTGTTGCGACTGGCACAGATACGCAGTATTTT. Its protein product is CAWSVPVATGTDTQYF.

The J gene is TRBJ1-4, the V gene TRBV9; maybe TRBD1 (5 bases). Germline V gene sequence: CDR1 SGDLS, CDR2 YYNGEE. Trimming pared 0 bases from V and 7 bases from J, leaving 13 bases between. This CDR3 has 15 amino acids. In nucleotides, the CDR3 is TGTGCCAGCAGCGTAGGAGCCAGGGAGGGTGAAAAACTGTTTTTT. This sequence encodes CASSVGAREGEKLFF.

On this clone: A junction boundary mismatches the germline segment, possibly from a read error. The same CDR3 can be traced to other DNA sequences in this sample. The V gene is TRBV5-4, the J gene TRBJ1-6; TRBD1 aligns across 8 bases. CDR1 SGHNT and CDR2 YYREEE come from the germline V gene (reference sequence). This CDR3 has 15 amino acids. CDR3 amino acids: CASSLQGGRNSPLHF. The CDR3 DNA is TGTGCCAGCAGCCTACAGGGGGGGAGGAATTCCCCCCTCCACTTT.

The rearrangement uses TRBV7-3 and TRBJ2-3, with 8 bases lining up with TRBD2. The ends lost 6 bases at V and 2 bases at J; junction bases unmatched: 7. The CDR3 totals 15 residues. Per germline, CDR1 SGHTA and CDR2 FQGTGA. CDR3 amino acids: CASREAGAPTDTQYF. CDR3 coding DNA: TGTGCCAGCAGGGAAGCGGGAGCCCCCACAGATACGCAGTATTTT.

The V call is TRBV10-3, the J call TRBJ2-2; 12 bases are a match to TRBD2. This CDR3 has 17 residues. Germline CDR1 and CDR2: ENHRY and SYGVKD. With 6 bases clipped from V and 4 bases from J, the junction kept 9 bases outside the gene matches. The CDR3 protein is CAIRMTSGRGSTGELFF. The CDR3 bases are TGTGCCATCAGGATGACTAGCGGGAGAGGCTCCACCGGGGAGCTGTTTTTT.

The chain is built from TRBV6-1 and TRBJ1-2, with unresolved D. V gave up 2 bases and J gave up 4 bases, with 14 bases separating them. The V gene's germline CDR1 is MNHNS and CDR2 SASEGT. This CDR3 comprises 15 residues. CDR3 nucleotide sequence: TGTGCCAGCAGTGAAACCAGAGCGGGAAGCTATGGCTACACCTTC. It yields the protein CASSETRAGSYGYTF.

CDR3 bases: TGTGCCAGCAGCTGGGGGGAGTCATGGGAGCAGTTCTTC. Translation: CASSWGESWEQFF. V usage is TRBV5-5 and J usage is TRBJ2-1, with TRBD2 as a possible D gene (6 bases). Between the trimmed V and J ends, which lost 3 bases and 10 bases, there was a span of 14 bases. The length of the CDR3 is 13 residues. CDR1 is SGHKS and CDR2 is YYEKEE in the germline V gene (reference sequence).

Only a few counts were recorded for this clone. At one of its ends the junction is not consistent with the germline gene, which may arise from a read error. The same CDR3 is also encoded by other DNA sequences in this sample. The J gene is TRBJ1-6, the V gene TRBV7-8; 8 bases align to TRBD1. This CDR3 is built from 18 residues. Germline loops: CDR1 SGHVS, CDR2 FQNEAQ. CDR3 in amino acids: CASSLMQGAYGNNSPLHF. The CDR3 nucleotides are TGTGCCAGCAGCTTAATGCAGGGGGCATATGGGAATAATTCCCCCCTCCACTTT.

In DNA form, the CDR3 reads TGTGCCAGCAGTGAAAGCTGGTATGGCACCGGGGAGCTGTTTTTT. It codes for CASSESWYGTGELFF. This sequence joins TRBV25-1 and TRBJ2-2; D unclear. The germline gives CDR1 MGHDK, CDR2 SYGVNS. The CDR3 length is 15 residues. Trimming shortened V by 2 bases and J by 4 bases, and 11 bases separated the two germline ends.

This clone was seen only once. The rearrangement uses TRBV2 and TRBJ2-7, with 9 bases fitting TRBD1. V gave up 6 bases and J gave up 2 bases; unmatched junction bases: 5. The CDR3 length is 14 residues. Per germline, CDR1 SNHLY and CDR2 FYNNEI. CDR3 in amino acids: CASRAGTGTYEQYF. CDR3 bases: TGTGCCAGCAGAGCCGGGACAGGGACCTACGAGCAGTACTTC. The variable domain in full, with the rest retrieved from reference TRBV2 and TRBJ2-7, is EPEVTQTPSHQVTQMGQEVILRCVPISNHLYFYWYRQILGQKVEFLVSFYNNEISEKSEIFDDQFSVERPDGSNFTLKIRSTKLEDSAMYFCASRAGTGTYEQYFGPGTRLTVT.

In DNA, the CDR3 is TGTGCCAGTAGTGAATACGGACTAGATGGGACCCAGTACTTC. Its protein product is CASSEYGLDGTQYF. The V call is TRBV19, the J call TRBJ2-5; 7 positions agree with TRBD2. Trimming removed 5 bases from V and 7 bases from J; junction bases left unmatched: 10. The germline CDR1 and CDR2 sequences are LNHDA and SQIVND (reference sequence). The CDR3 has 14 amino acids.